This T cell receptor beta chain was recovered during a study of early T cells in non-severe SARS-CoV-2 infection (dated by TCRdb to about 2021). Describing the broader study: TCR sequencing used bulk RNA from unsorted whole blood, so alpha and beta chains could not be paired.

The germline V gene provides CDR1 SGHTA and CDR2 FQGNSA. The V and J ends are trimmed by 0 bases and 5 bases, leaving 13 bases between them. The CDR3 sequence holds 16 residues, the cysteine and phenylalanine included. The read is trimmed to its CDR3 DNA, 48 bases read in frame from base 1. To prepare the library, 5' RACE was applied. The sample was run on a NextSeq 500. The TCR library protocol attached unique molecular identifiers to individual cDNA molecules to correct for sequencing error and PCR bias. Both TCR alpha and beta chains were sequenced, and tight co-correlation was observed between alpha and beta sequence abundances in each sample. The authors' pipeline ran thus. Decombinator V4 was used to annotate the V gene, J gene and CDR3 of the TCR sequences. Expanded TCRs were defined as changing significantly between any two time points under a Poisson model with p below 0.0001. TCR abundances were normalised to the total number of TCRs sequenced per sample and expressed as counts per million. MAIT TCRs were defined by TRAV1-2 paired with TRAJ12, TRAJ20 or TRAJ33, and iNKT TCRs by TRAV10 paired with TRAJ18. VDJdb, accessed 1 November 2021, was searched for CMV, EBV and SARS-CoV-2 annotated TCRs, with TCRs annotated for multiple antigens excluded. TCRdb trimmed the raw reads at Q25, called clones with MiXCR and kept productive beta chains. Identical CDR3 proteins give one entry, which carries the most common genes and DNA. These V and J calls derive from TCRdb rather than the authors' analysis. This sample is represented by 53,000 or so distinct CDR3 sequences; roughly 9.8% of them were singletons. In total, the top ten clones hold 8% to 10% of the sample.

This clonotype was detected only a few times. It has no known antigen specificity. Base qualities were left out, and no much larger clone turns up one base away. Set within a cohort of healthcare workers in London, UK, this nested case-control study involved weekly PCR testing of nasopharyngeal swabs along with blood sampling. Healthcare workers were recruited between 23 and 31 March 2020, during the week of the UK lockdown, and were followed weekly for up to 16 weeks. Study-wide findings and limitations: VDJdb matching was skewed toward anti-spike CD8 responses and likely underestimated virus-specific expansions, missing private and CD4 specificities.

The V and J segments used are TRBV7-2 and TRBJ2-2, with TRBD2 as a weak D call on 5 bases. Source material: whole blood. This clonotype was sampled from an adult who was a healthcare worker with PCR-confirmed SARS-CoV-2 infection or an uninfected control (not recorded which). The sequenced DNA is TGTGCCAGCAGCTTAGCGCCTGGCGGGTCTACCGGGGAGCTGTTTTTT. Its protein reads: CASSLAPGGSTGELFF.